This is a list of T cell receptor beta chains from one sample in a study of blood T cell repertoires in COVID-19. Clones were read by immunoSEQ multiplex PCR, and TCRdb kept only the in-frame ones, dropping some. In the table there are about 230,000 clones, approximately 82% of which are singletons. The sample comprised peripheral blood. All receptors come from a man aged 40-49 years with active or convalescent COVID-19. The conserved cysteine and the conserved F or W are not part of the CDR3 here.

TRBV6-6	ASSYRTGDSNQPQH
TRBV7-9	ASSAGQGGHSPLH
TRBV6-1	ASSVAGKALDTEAF
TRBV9	ASSVATSGYEQY
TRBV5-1	ASSRGTHQETQY
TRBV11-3	ASSFSRAGTEAF
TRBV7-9	AARPTGGLEAF
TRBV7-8	ASSLATGGASGYT
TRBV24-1	ATSAPGTGNEKLF
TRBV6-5	ASSKTGGKGEKLF
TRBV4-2	ASSQRGGENIQY
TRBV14	ASSPRTGMNGYT
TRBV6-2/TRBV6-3	ASSYRQGAGANVLT
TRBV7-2	ASSFHLGLGNTIY
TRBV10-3	AISGTDSYGYT
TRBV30	AWSVGGGRSTDTQY
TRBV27	ASSFQGGYGYT
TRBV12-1	ASSITGGPSPLH
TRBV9	ASSPMGQGVTYEQY
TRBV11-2	ASSLEVYGMSGYT
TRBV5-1	ASSLFQTGPTTNYGYT
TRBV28	ASSWSGLNTEAF
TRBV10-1	ASSASGELFMGGTDTQY
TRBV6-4	ASRGGAENNYGYT
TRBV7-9	ASSQAQGLNTEAF
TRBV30	AFKRGLGNTEAF
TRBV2	ASKGSDGGGEKLF